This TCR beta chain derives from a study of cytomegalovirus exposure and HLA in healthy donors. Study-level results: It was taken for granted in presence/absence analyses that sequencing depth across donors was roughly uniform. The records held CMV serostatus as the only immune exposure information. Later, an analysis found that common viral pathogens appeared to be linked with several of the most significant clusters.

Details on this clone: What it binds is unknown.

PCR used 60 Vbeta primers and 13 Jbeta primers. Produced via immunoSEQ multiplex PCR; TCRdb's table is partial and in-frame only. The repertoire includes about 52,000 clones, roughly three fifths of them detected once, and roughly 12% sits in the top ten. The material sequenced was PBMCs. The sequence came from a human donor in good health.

As DNA, the CDR3 is TGCGCCAGCAGCTTGGACAGGGGCGGCTATGGCTACACCTTC. Residues: CASSLDRGGYGYTF. The chain links TRBV5-1 to TRBJ1-2, with TRBD1 matching over 7 bases. The CDR3 spans 14 residues. J lost 4 bases, V lost 0 bases, and 3 bases had no gene match. Germline V gene data show CDR1 as SGHRS and CDR2 as YFSETQ.